This T cell receptor beta chain was retrieved from a study of breast tumors, draining lymph nodes, adjacent tissues. Study-level points and caveats: That most tumor T cells come from lymph nodes remained unproven. Luminal-like breast cancer showed significantly greater tumor-nontumor repertoire similarity than basal-like breast cancer did. Data fit most tumor T cells coming from lymph node, expanding in tumor. Tumor TCR diversity was below lymph nodes but above nontumor tissue.

Each CDR3 protein is one row after TCRdb ran MiXCR on the multiplex PCR reads. Among about 130,000 distinct CDR3 sequences listed, 20% to 25% were seen once. Axillary draining lymph nodes of breast cancer patients supplied the node samples. The CDR3 has 15 amino acids. The V gene end was trimmed by 3 bases and the J gene end by 2 bases; junction bases not matched to a gene: 4. Germline V gene lookup returns CDR1 MNHNS and CDR2 SASEGT. This clonotype was counted ten times or more. Its antigen is undetermined. This clonotype was sampled from a female donor with breast cancer. Some clones in this sample may be carry-over from other donors' samples. This chain joins TRBV6-1 and TRBJ1-3; 7 nucleotides agree with TRBD1. Sequencing was done on a sample of axillary lymph node tissue. The CDR3 DNA reads TGTGCCAGCAGTGATGACAGGGTTGCTGGAAACACCATATATTTT. Translation: CASSDDRVAGNTIYF.